This TCR beta chain stems from a study of blood T cell repertoires in COVID-19. About the research overall: From the United States, Italy and Spain came samples of acute and convalescent COVID-19. From T cells, B-cell-depleted T cells, or PBMCs came the material, which was cDNA or gDNA.

The germline gives CDR1 SGHTS, CDR2 YDEGEE. With 8 bases removed from V and 4 bases from J, the gap between germline ends came to 9 bases. CDR3 length equals 11 residues. It was during active infection that Seattle patients were enrolled and then longitudinally followed. Authors' analysis steps: The authors estimated nucleated cell counts from reference gene primer amplification. The protocol was immunoSEQ multiplex PCR, while the TCRdb copy is restricted to in-frame clones and leaves out a portion. V, J and clone size derive from that table, while D and trimming were established from the DNA sequence. The table shows about 150,000 clones, with roughly 77% occurring only once.

The sequence was collected from a woman in her 70s with COVID-19, enrolled during active disease. The chain recombines TRBV5-8 with TRBJ1-2, with no clear D. Input material: peripheral blood. DNA for the CDR3: TGTGCCAGGAGGCAGACCTATGGCTACACCTTC. It specifies CARRQTYGYTF.